The present entry profiles one T cell receptor beta chain with its context. This sample is part of a study of cytomegalovirus exposure and HLA in healthy donors. The PCR was carried out with 60 Vbeta primers and 13 Jbeta primers. Here immunoSEQ multiplex PCR was the method, and the copy in TCRdb shows in-frame clones only, minus some. This sample yields about 170,000 clones, of which 80% are seen a single time; approximately 2.1% belongs to the top ten. Sequencing used PBMCs. The origin of this receptor is a male donor in good health and CMV-seronegative.

The CDR3 loop reads CASSLFLAGPTSEQYF. The CDR3 region has the DNA TGTGCCAGCAGTTTATTTTTAGCGGGACCCACATCCGAGCAGTACTTC. The rearrangement joins TRBV27 to TRBJ2-7; TRBD2 matches at 8 bases. The junction had 11 bases not matched to a gene; V was cut back by 1 base and J by 6 bases. This CDR3 has 16 amino acids. The V gene's germline CDR1 is MNHEY and CDR2 SMNVEV (reference sequence).